This TCR beta chain was recovered during a study of shared clonotypes between healthy human individuals (dated by TCRdb to 2019 to 2021). Concerning the study at large: Three men and two women, aged 18 to 49 years, made up the cohort. Different laboratories and diverse techniques were used to prepare libraries and sequence TCR repertoires, to increase sequencing depth and limit assay-specific biases. To estimate repertoire size and how much clonotype sharing occurs between individuals, the study deeply sequenced the blood TCR repertoires of about five healthy adults. Leukapheresis yielded between about 0.8 and 9.5 billion PBMCs per donor. For each donor, three plates each were used for CD4 naive and CD4 memory, two plates were used for CD8 naive, and one plate was used for CD8 memory.

Looking up the germline V gene (reference sequence) yields CDR1 SEHNR and CDR2 FQNEAQ. Its CDR3 holds 14 amino acids, cysteine through phenylalanine. Here the CDR3 DNA is all that survives: 42 bases in frame from base 1. The germline ends are 15 bases apart after V is trimmed by 6 bases and J by 3 bases. The donors were healthy, HIV-negative adults who had no recently reported acute infections or vaccinations. Only Caucasian adults living in Nashville, Tennessee, USA were represented among the donors. CD4+ T cells were enriched by magnetic negative selection; naive cells were then positively selected on CD45RA, and the negative fraction formed the memory subset. Blood was obtained by leukapheresis, after which PBMCs were separated by Ficoll-Histopaque density gradient centrifugation and cryopreserved in liquid nitrogen vapor phase. Analytical flow cytometry was used to check the purity and quantity of every magnetically sorted T cell population. Genomic DNA was isolated from every sorted fraction and measured by UV absorbance on a Nanodrop 2000c.

Details on this clone: Its antigen is still unknown. Per-nucleotide qualities are absent, and no much larger clonotype sits a single base away.

Using the deep immunoSEQ assay, multiplex PCR amplified TCR CDR3 regions from genomic DNA. Extracted genomic DNA from each cell subset was spread evenly across all wells of several immunoSEQ 96-well plates, with each plate serving as a replicate. For sorted subsets, approximately 0.2 ug of genomic DNA, equivalent to roughly 30,000 T cell genomes, went into each replicate PCR. The purified libraries were quantified using a Qubit 3.0 fluorometer, sized with a Bioanalyzer 2100, and then quantified again using the KAPA Library Quantification kit. Every immunoSEQ 96-well plate was sequenced on a dedicated single-read 150-cycle Illumina NextSeq 550 flow cell. From the authors' description of their analysis: Because the immunoSEQ output held only junctional sequences and lacked quality scores, the filtering could not match the filtering applied to full-length reads. To assign V/J genes and CDR3, sequences were annotated using PyIR, a Python wrapper for IgBLAST v1.9, with IMGT germline references. Reads were removed for weak V/J assignments (E-value above 1e-6), missing CDR3, stop codons, out-of-frame junctions, or ambiguous translated residues. V3J clonotypes were defined as sequences sharing the same inferred V gene, J gene, and CDR3 amino acid sequence. The percentage overlap between two repertoires was calculated by dividing the number of shared unique clonotypes by the size of the smaller repertoire. Richness of each repertoire was evaluated using RTK rarefaction, the Chao1 estimator, and Recon v2.1 estimates of unobserved clonotypes. Generation probabilities for all TCRbeta clonotypes obtained by the gDNA method from a few donors were computed using OLGA. The clones in this table, taken by TCRdb from immuneACCESS, are in-frame only. Not every clone is retained; where verified, under half of the shortfall comes from an unresolved V gene, and the cause of the rest is unknown. The D gene and trimming were derived from the DNA, and the V and J assignments and clone size from that table. Across this sample there are hundreds of thousands of clones, with approximately 95% seen only once. The ten top clones hold about 0.057% of the sample.

Overall study outcomes, separate from this receptor: Even with the large sequencing depth, rarefaction of the sorted-subset datasets indicated that sequencing was incomplete. Sampling was restricted to blood, and TCR repertoires in tissues likely differ from the TCR repertoires found in blood. Estimated clonotype richness was generally larger for naive than for memory subsets. Compared with non-shared clonotypes, clonotypes shared by all four sorted-subset donors had higher generation probabilities. Across several donors, roughly 5% of naive CD4, around 3.5% of naive CD8, approximately 2.5% of memory CD4, and 0.4% of memory CD8 clonotypes were shared. Based on pairwise subsampling, the degree of clonotype sharing among donors was expected to be affected by sequencing depth. Because the study included a small number of donors, the genetic and exposure-history diversity represented was limited.

The V and J segments used are TRBV7-9 and TRBJ2-7; tentative D gene TRBD1, with 6 bases matching. Sequenced input: naive CD4+ T cells sorted from blood. According to the study, the label for this sample's cell subset or site signals: CD45RA+ positively selected. This clonotype was obtained from a woman aged 25 to 39 in good health. CDR3 loop: CASSRTEIFYEQYF. The DNA reads TGTGCCAGCAGTCGGACAGAAATCTTCTACGAGCAGTACTTC.